This T cell receptor beta chain emerged from a study of cytomegalovirus exposure and HLA in healthy donors. Whole-study results and caveats: The sole available immune exposure information was CMV serostatus. In a later analysis, V- and J-gene trimming of beta chains associated with a DCLRE1C missense variant, replicated independently. It was reported that TCR beta sequences correctly inferred the HLA-A and HLA-B alleles for most subjects.

CDR3 size: 14 residues. Germline values: CDR1 KGHSH, CDR2 LQKENI. Concerning this clone: Its specificity is not known. A read error may account for a junction end that differs from germline.

Vbeta (60) and Jbeta (13) primers were used in the PCR. The data were produced by immunoSEQ multiplex PCR, yet TCRdb's version contains in-frame clones alone and is incomplete. The table includes about 180,000 clones, about four fifths detected once. V gene TRBV18 combines with J gene TRBJ2-5; D is possibly TRBD2 (6 bases). The sequence was obtained from a woman aged 45-59 years in good health and CMV-seropositive. The sequenced material came from PBMCs. CDR3 coding DNA: TGTGCCAGCTCCCCACGAGAGGGAGGCGAGACCCAGTACTTC. Its translation: CASSPREGGETQYF.